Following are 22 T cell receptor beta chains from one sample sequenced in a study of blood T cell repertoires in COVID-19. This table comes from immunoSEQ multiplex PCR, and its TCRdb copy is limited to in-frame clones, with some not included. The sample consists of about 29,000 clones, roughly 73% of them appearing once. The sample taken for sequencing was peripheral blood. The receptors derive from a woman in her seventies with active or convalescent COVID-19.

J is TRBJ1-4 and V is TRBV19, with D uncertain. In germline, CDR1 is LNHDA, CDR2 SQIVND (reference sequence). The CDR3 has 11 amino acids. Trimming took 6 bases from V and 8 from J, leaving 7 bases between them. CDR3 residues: CASSNGEKLFF. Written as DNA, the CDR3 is TGTGCCAGTAGCAACGGGGAAAAACTGTTTTTT.

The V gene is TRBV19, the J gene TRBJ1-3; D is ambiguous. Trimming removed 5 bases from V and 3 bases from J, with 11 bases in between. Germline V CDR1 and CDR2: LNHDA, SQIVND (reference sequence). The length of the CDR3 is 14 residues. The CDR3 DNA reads TGTGCCAGTAGTTCCGGGAGAAATGGAAACACCATATATTTT. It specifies CASSSGRNGNTIYF.

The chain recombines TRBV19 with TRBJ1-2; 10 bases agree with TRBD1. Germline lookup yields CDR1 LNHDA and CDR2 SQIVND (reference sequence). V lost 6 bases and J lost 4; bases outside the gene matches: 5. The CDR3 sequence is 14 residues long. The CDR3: CASSRTGGFYGYTF. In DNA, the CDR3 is TGTGCCAGTAGCCGGACAGGGGGGTTCTATGGCTACACCTTC.

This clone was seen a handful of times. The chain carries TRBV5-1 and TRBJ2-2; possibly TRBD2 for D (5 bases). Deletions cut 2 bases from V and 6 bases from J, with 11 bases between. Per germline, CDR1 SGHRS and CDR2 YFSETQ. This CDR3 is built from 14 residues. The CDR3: CASSFPLASGELFF. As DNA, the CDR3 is TGCGCCAGCAGCTTTCCCTTAGCGTCCGGGGAGCTGTTTTTT.

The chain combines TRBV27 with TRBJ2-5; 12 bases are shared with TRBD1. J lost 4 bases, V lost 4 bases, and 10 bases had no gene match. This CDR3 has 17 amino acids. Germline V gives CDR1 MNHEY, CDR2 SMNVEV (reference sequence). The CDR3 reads CASSSGWGQGAGETQYF. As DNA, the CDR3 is TGTGCCAGCAGTTCAGGGTGGGGACAGGGGGCTGGAGAGACCCAGTACTTC.

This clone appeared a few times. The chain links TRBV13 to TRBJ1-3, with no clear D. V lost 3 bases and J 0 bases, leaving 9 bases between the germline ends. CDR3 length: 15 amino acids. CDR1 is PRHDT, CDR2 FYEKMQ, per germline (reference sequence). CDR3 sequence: CASSLEVLSGNTIYF. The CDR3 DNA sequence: TGTGCCAGCAGCTTGGAGGTCCTCTCTGGAAACACCATATATTTT.

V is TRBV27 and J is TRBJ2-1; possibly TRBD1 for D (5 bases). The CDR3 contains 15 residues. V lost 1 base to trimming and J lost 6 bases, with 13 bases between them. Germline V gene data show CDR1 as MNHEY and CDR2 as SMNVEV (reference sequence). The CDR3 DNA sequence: TGTGCCAGCAGTTTATTCGACAGTATTGGCAATGAGCAGTTCTTC. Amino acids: CASSLFDSIGNEQFF.

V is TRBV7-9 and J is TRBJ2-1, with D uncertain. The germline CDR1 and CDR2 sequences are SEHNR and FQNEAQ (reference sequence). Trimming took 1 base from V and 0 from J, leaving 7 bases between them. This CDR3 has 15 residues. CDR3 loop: CASSLGLLSYNEQFF. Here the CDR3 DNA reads TGTGCCAGCAGCTTAGGTCTCCTCTCCTACAATGAGCAGTTCTTC.

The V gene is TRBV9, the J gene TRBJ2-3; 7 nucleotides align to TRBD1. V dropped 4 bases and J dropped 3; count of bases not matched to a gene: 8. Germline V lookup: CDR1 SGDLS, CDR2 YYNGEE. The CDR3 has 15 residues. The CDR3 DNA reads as TGTGCCAGCAGCCCTGGGTACAGGGGAACAGATACGCAGTATTTT. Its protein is CASSPGYRGTDTQYF.

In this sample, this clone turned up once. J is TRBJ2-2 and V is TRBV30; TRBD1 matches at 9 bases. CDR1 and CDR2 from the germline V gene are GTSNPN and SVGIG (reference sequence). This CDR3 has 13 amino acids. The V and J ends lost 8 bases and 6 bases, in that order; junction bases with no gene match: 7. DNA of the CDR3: TGTGCCGGAAAGGGACAGGGACCCGGGGAGCTGTTTTTT. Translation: CAGKGQGPGELFF.

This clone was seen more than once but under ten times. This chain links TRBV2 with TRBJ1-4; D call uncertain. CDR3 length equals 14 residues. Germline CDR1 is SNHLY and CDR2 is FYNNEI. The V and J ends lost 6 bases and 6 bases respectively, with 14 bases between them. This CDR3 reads CASRNGGIYEKLFF. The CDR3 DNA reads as TGTGCCAGCAGGAATGGAGGGATCTATGAAAAACTGTTTTTT.

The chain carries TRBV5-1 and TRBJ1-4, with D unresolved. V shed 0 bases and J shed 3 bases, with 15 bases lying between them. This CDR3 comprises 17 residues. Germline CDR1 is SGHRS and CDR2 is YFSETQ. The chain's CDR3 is CASSLVPGIRSNEKLFF. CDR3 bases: TGCGCCAGCAGCTTGGTTCCGGGGATTAGGTCTAATGAAAAACTGTTTTTT.

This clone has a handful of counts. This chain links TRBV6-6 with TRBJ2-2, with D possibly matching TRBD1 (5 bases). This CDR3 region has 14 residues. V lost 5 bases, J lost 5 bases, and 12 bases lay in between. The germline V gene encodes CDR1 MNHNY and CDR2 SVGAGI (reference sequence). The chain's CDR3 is CASSLRTQTGELFF. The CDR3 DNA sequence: TGTGCCAGCAGTCTACGGACACAGACCGGGGAGCTGTTTTTT.

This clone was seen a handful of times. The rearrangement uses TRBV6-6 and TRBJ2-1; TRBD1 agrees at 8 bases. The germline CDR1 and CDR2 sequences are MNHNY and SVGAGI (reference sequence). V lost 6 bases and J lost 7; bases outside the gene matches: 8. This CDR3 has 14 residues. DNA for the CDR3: TGTGCCAGCAGAAACGGACAGGGTTCTAATGAGCAGTTCTTC. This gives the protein CASRNGQGSNEQFF.

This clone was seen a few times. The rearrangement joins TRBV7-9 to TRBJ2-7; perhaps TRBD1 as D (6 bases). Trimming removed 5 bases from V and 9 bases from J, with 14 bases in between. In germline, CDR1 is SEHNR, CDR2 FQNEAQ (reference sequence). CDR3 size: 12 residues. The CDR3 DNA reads TGTGCCAGCAGCCCAACAGGGCTTGGGCAGTACTTC. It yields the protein CASSPTGLGQYF.

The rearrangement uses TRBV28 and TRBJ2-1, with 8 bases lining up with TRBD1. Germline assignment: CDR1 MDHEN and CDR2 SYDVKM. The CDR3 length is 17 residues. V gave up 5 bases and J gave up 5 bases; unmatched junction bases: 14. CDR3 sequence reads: CASSLHVTGVTDNEQFF. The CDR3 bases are TGTGCCAGCAGTCTACATGTGACAGGGGTTACGGACAATGAGCAGTTCTTC.

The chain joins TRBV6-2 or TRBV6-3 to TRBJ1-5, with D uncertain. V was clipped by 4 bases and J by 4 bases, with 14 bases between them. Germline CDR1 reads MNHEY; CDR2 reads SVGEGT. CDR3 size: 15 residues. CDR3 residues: CASSSPRRFNQPQHF. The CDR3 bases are TGTGCCAGCAGTTCCCCACGGAGGTTTAATCAGCCCCAGCATTTT.

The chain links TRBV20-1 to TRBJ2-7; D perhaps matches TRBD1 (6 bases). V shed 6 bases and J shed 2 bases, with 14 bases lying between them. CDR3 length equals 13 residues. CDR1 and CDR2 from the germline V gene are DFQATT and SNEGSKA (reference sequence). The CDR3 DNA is TGCAGTGCCAGTCAGGGGCCCCCCTACGAGCAGTACTTC. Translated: CSASQGPPYEQYF.

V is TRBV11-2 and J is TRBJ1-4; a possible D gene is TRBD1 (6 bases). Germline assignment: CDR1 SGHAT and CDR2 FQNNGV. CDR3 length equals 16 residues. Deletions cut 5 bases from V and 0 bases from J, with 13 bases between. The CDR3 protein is CASSPTGGATNEKLFF. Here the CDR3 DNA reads TGTGCCAGCAGCCCGACAGGCGGCGCAACTAATGAAAAACTGTTTTTT.

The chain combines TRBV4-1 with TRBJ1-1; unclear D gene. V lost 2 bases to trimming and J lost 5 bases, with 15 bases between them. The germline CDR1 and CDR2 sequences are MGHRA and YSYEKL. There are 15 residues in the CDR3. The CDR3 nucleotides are TGCGCCAGCAGCCAAAGGGTGTTTCCGGGGACTGAAGCTTTCTTT. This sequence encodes CASSQRVFPGTEAFF.

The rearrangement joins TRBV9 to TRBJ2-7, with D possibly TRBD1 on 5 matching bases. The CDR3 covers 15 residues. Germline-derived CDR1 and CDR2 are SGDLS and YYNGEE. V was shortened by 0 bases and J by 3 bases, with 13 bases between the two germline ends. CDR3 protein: CASSVEGRQGYEQYF. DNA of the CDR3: TGTGCCAGCAGCGTAGAGGGCAGGCAGGGCTACGAGCAGTACTTC.

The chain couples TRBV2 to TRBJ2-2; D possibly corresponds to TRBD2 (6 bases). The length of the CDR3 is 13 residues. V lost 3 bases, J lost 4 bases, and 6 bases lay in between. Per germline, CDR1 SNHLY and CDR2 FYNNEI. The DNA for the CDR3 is TGTGCCAGCAGTGAGGGGGGCACCGGGGAGCTGTTTTTT. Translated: CASSEGGTGELFF.